Below are 29 T cell receptor beta chains sequenced from a single sample in a study of T-cell reconstitution after alpha-beta-depleted transplantation in children. Unique molecular identifiers were incorporated during preparation of the TCRbeta library. TCRdb recomputed calls from the PCR reads with MiXCR, one row per CDR3 protein. The sample yields roughly 340,000 distinct CDR3 sequences, around 15% seen once. The source was PBMCs, mostly from graft donor cells, collected 360 days after TCRalphabeta/CD19-depleted stem cell transplant. Receptors originate from a male patient aged 2-9 years who had a stem cell transplant for acute lymphoblastic leukemia, so the T cells may come from the graft donor.

The J gene is TRBJ2-2, the V gene TRBV4-3, with unresolved D. Germline-derived CDR1 and CDR2 are LGHNA and YSLEER. This CDR3 has 14 residues. The V end was cut by 0 bases, the J end by 6 bases, with 8 bases between. CDR3 bases: TGCGCCAGCAGCCAAGATCGAGCGCCCGGGGAGCTGTTTTTT. Protein sequence: CASSQDRAPGELFF.

The J gene is TRBJ1-4, the V gene TRBV20-1, with D hard to call. CDR1 and CDR2 (germline): DFQATT, SNEGSKA (reference sequence). CDR3 size: 13 residues. V lost 3 bases to trimming and J lost 5 bases, with 10 bases between them. The CDR3 loop reads CSARGHRNEKLFF. CDR3 coding DNA: TGCAGTGCTAGGGGCCATCGGAATGAAAAACTGTTTTTT.

In its sample, this clonotype was seen many times. CDR3 DNA: TGTGCCAGCAGTTTACCCATCGGGCAGGGGGCGAAGAGCGAGCAGTACTTC. Protein product: CASSLPIGQGAKSEQYF. V is TRBV28 and J is TRBJ2-7; 8 bases line up with TRBD1. CDR1 MDHEN and CDR2 SYDVKM come from the germline V gene. V lost 2 bases, J lost 6 bases, and 15 bases stayed unmatched. This CDR3 comprises 17 residues.

About this clonotype: At one end, the junction sequence differs from germline, possibly due to a read error. J is TRBJ2-5 and V is TRBV3-1; TRBD2 matches at 7 bases. CDR1 is LGHDT and CDR2 is YNNKEL in the germline V gene (reference sequence). The CDR3 sequence is 11 residues long. The CDR3 is CASSQTGRSHF. In nucleotides, the CDR3 is TGTGCCAGCAGCCAAACCGGGAGGTCACACTTC.

This clonotype was counted ten times or more. The V and J genes are TRBV12-3 or TRBV12-4 and TRBJ1-4; 8 bases match TRBD1. The CDR3 consists of 15 residues. V dropped 1 base and J dropped 5; count of bases not matched to a gene: 3. The CDR3 DNA reads TGTGCCAGCAGTTTAGGGGACAGGTCAAATGAAAAACTGTTTTTT. It yields the protein CASSLGDRSNEKLFF.

This clonotype was seen more than once but under ten times. The gene calls are TRBV2 and TRBJ1-1, with D possibly being TRBD1 (6 bases). CDR3 length: 13 amino acids. V shed 4 bases and J shed 4 bases, with 10 bases lying between them. Germline CDR1 reads SNHLY; CDR2 reads FYNNEI. CDR3 coding DNA: TGTGCCAGCAGTGCCGGGGGCCTCACTGAAGCTTTCTTT. Encoded protein: CASSAGGLTEAFF. Based on the CDR3 plus reference TRBV2 and TRBJ1-1, the full variable domain is EPEVTQTPSHQVTQMGQEVILRCVPISNHLYFYWYRQILGQKVEFLVSFYNNEISEKSEIFDDQFSVERPDGSNFTLKIRSTKLEDSAMYFCASSAGGLTEAFFGQGTRLTVV.

This clonotype was observed many times. The V gene is TRBV18, the J gene TRBJ1-2, with D hard to call. Trimming left V 0 bases short and J 8 bases short, with 13 bases between. There are 14 residues in the CDR3. Germline loops: CDR1 KGHSH, CDR2 LQKENI. This chain's CDR3 is CASSPPEGVWGYTF. CDR3 bases: TGTGCCAGCTCACCACCCGAGGGAGTGTGGGGCTACACCTTC.

The chain recombines TRBV7-2 with TRBJ2-3, with no clear D. With 5 bases removed from V and 4 bases from J, the gap between germline ends came to 19 bases. Germline loops: CDR1 SGHTA, CDR2 FQGNSA. This CDR3 region has 16 residues. CDR3 loop: CASSLLGIMHADTQYF. In DNA, the CDR3 is TGTGCCAGCAGCCTTCTAGGGATAATGCATGCAGATACGCAGTATTTT.

This rearrangement joins TRBV7-6 to TRBJ2-5; the match to TRBD2 covers 7 bases. Germline V CDR1 and CDR2: SGHVS, FNYEAQ. V lost 5 bases, J lost 4 bases, and 4 bases stayed unmatched. There are 13 residues in the CDR3. In DNA, the CDR3 is TGTGCCAGCAGCCATGGGGGGGGAGAGACCCAGTACTTC. Translating gives CASSHGGGETQYF.

The gene calls are TRBV12-3 or TRBV12-4 and TRBJ2-4; 7 nucleotides agree with TRBD1. Trimming at V came to 6 bases and at J to 3 bases, leaving 5 bases not matched to a gene. The CDR3 length is 14 residues. CDR3 residues: CASRVAGGKNIQYF. DNA of the CDR3: TGTGCCAGCAGGGTAGCAGGGGGCAAAAACATTCAGTACTTC.

This chain links TRBV20-1 with TRBJ2-1, with 10 bases aligning to TRBD2. The CDR3 length is 15 residues. Germline CDR1 DFQATT, CDR2 SNEGSKA (reference sequence). Losses at the gene ends were 5 bases for V and 8 bases for J; bases not matched to a gene: 12. CDR3 DNA sequence: TGCAGTGCTCAGGGGCTAGCGGGAGCGGGTCATGAGCAGTTCTTC. It translates to CSAQGLAGAGHEQFF.

The rearrangement links TRBV5-1 to TRBJ2-2; TRBD2 agrees at 7 bases. Trimming took 3 bases from V and 2 from J; bases not matched to a gene: 10. Germline CDR1 and CDR2: SGHRS and YFSETQ. There are 17 residues in the CDR3. The CDR3 nucleotides read TGCGCCAGCAGCTGGAGTCGTACTAGCGATAACACCGGGGAGCTGTTTTTT. As protein: CASSWSRTSDNTGELFF.

About this clonotype: A much more abundant neighbour one base away suggests this may be a read error. This sequence joins TRBV20-1 and TRBJ2-7, with D unresolved. CDR3 size: 10 residues. The V gene's germline CDR1 is DFQATT and CDR2 SNEGSKA (reference sequence). Between the trimmed V and J ends, which lost 2 bases and 8 bases, there was a span of 7 bases. The CDR3 region has the DNA TGCAGTGCTAGAAGGAACAAGCAGTACTTC. Translated: CSARRNKQYF.

This clonotype has a count of ten or more. The rearrangement uses TRBV10-3 and TRBJ1-6, with TRBD1 matching over 7 bases. CDR1 and CDR2 from the germline V gene are ENHRY and SYGVKD. This CDR3 contains 14 residues. Unmatched junction bases numbered 12, after V lost 11 bases and J lost 8 bases. CDR3 in amino acids: CAVNDRARDSPLHF. The CDR3 nucleotides read TGTGCCGTAAACGACAGGGCTCGGGATTCACCCCTCCACTTT.

This clonotype was seen at least ten times. J is TRBJ2-1 and V is TRBV6-5, with D tentatively TRBD1 (6 bases). V was pared by 0 bases and J by 1 base, with 10 bases between. The CDR3 runs 16 residues. Germline-derived CDR1 and CDR2 are MNHEY and SVGAGI. The DNA of the CDR3 is TGTGCCAGCAGTTACTCCGGACAGCTGTCCTACAATGAGCAGTTCTTC. Its translation is CASSYSGQLSYNEQFF.

The chain has TRBV4-3 and TRBJ1-4; 10 bases line up with TRBD1. Germline V gene lookup returns CDR1 LGHNA and CDR2 YSLEER. The length of the CDR3 is 17 residues. J gave up 6 bases and V 1 base, and 8 bases lay outside the gene matches. The CDR3 loop is CASSQGSRGTGDEKLFF. The CDR3 nucleotides read TGCGCCAGCAGCCAAGGGTCCCGCGGGACAGGGGATGAAAAACTGTTTTTT.

This clonotype was seen ten or more times. This chain joins TRBV7-2 and TRBJ2-4; perhaps TRBD1 as D (6 bases). Germline V gene data show CDR1 as SGHTA and CDR2 as FQGNSA. This CDR3 has 17 residues. Trimming took 5 bases from V and 0 from J, leaving 17 bases between them. Here the CDR3 DNA reads TGTGCCAGCAGCGCGGACAGCCTCAAGCTAGCCAAAAACATTCAGTACTTC. Translating it yields CASSADSLKLAKNIQYF.

This clonotype was counted between two and nine times. This rearrangement joins TRBV6-2 or TRBV6-3 to TRBJ1-5, with unresolved D. The germline V gene encodes CDR1 MNHEY and CDR2 SVGEGT. CDR3 length: 15 residues. Trimming removed 6 bases from V and 1 base from J, with 13 bases in between. The CDR3 coding sequence is TGTGCCAGCAGACCAAGGGCCCTCAGCAATCAGCCCCAGCATTTT. Translating it yields CASRPRALSNQPQHF.

This clonotype has just a few counts. This chain connects TRBV18 to TRBJ1-6; TRBD1 matches at 7 bases. CDR1 is KGHSH and CDR2 is LQKENI in the germline V gene. V shed 2 bases, J shed 7 bases, and the junction held 2 bases outside the gene matches. The CDR3 covers 14 residues. The DNA for the CDR3 is TGTGCCAGCTCACCAGACAGGGTGAATTCACCCCTCCACTTT. Its translation is CASSPDRVNSPLHF.

The J gene is TRBJ1-1, the V gene TRBV6-2 or TRBV6-3; D call uncertain. This CDR3 region has 15 residues. CDR1 MNHEY and CDR2 SVGEGT come from the germline V gene. V gave up 4 bases and J gave up 5 bases, with 17 bases separating them. CDR3 in DNA: TGTGCCAGCAGTTCGCCCCCCCTATATGGAACTGAAGCTTTCTTT. It translates to CASSSPPLYGTEAFF.

This clonotype is categorized as medium-sized. The chain combines TRBV12-3 or TRBV12-4 with TRBJ2-1; D is unresolved. Trimming removed 8 bases from V and 6 bases from J, with 8 bases in between. The CDR3 is made up of 11 amino acids. The CDR3 DNA sequence: TGTGCCAGCGGTTCGGGCAATGAGCAGTTCTTC. This translates into CASGSGNEQFF.

Turning to this clonotype: Compared with germline, one end of the junction differs, possibly owing to a read error. The chain is built from TRBV7-2 and TRBJ2-2, with TRBD2 as a possible D gene (5 bases). CDR1 is SGHTA and CDR2 is FQGNSA in the germline V gene. This CDR3 comprises 14 residues. DNA for the CDR3: TGTGCCAGCAGTTTAGCGCAGAGGACCGGGGAGCTGTTTTTT. It encodes CASSLAQRTGELFF. Full variable domain (remainder filled in from reference TRBV7-2 and TRBJ2-2): GAGVSQSPSNKVTEKGKDVELRCDPISGHTALYWYRQSLGQGLEFLIYFQGNSAPDKSGLPSDRFSAERTGGSVSTLTIQRTQQEDSAVYLCASSLAQRTGELFFGEGSRLTVL.

The chain recombines TRBV20-1 with TRBJ2-2; weak D call: TRBD1 (6 bases). The CDR3 consists of 13 residues. Germline CDR1 is DFQATT and CDR2 is SNEGSKA (reference sequence). The V gene lost 6 bases and the J gene lost 4 bases, with 12 bases spanning the gap. The CDR3 DNA is TGCAGTGCCAACAGGGAGACCACCGGGGAGCTGTTTTTT. It codes for CSANRETTGELFF.

The rearrangement joins TRBV29-1 to TRBJ2-1; possible D gene TRBD2, 6 bases. Germline CDR1 is SQVTM and CDR2 is ANQGSEA. Trimming took off 6 bases at V and 4 bases at J, with 13 bases between the two ends. The CDR3 is 13 amino acids. The CDR3 region has the DNA TGCAGCGTCGACCGGGACTCTTACAATGAGCAGTTCTTC. Amino acids: CSVDRDSYNEQFF.

The gene calls are TRBV12-3 or TRBV12-4 and TRBJ2-3; D remains ambiguous. V was clipped by 5 bases and J by 2 bases, with 14 bases between them. The CDR3 has 15 amino acids. The CDR3 loop reads CASSPVTFSTDTQYF. In nucleotides, the CDR3 is TGTGCCAGCAGTCCCGTGACTTTTTCCACAGATACGCAGTATTTT.

This rearrangement joins TRBV3-1 to TRBJ2-3; 10 nucleotides match TRBD2. The CDR3 is made up of 15 amino acids. Germline V gene sequence: CDR1 LGHDT, CDR2 YNNKEL (reference sequence). V lost 4 bases to trimming and J lost 6 bases; unmatched junction nucleotides: 7. DNA for the CDR3: TGTGCCAGCAGCCTACCGGGACTAGCGTCGGATACGCAGTATTTT. Amino acid sequence: CASSLPGLASDTQYF.

This clonotype was observed a handful of times. The J gene is TRBJ2-5, the V gene TRBV5-1; 7 bases align to TRBD1. This CDR3 region has 15 residues. Germline CDR1 is SGHRS and CDR2 is YFSETQ. V gave up 2 bases and J gave up 4 bases; unmatched junction bases: 8. CDR3 in amino acids: CASSLRGGTRETQYF. CDR3 DNA: TGCGCCAGCAGCTTAAGAGGGGGCACCCGAGAGACCCAGTACTTC.

This clonotype was detected ten times or more. The genes are TRBV5-1 and TRBJ1-2, with D possibly TRBD1 on 5 matching bases. Looked up from germline, CDR1 is SGHRS and CDR2 is YFSETQ. There are 15 residues in the CDR3. V was clipped by 1 base and J by 1 base, with 11 bases between them. In DNA, the CDR3 is TGCGCCAGCAGCTTGCGGAGGGGACTTAACTATGGCTACACCTTC. Its protein is CASSLRRGLNYGYTF.

This clonotype came up many times. The chain couples TRBV7-9 to TRBJ2-3, with TRBD1 matching over 10 bases. Germline V gene data show CDR1 as SEHNR and CDR2 as FQNEAQ (reference sequence). This CDR3 is built from 15 residues. J lost 3 bases, V lost 5 bases, and 5 bases had no gene match. CDR3 region: CASSRGTGVTDTQYF. DNA of the CDR3: TGTGCCAGCAGCAGAGGGACAGGGGTTACAGATACGCAGTATTTT.